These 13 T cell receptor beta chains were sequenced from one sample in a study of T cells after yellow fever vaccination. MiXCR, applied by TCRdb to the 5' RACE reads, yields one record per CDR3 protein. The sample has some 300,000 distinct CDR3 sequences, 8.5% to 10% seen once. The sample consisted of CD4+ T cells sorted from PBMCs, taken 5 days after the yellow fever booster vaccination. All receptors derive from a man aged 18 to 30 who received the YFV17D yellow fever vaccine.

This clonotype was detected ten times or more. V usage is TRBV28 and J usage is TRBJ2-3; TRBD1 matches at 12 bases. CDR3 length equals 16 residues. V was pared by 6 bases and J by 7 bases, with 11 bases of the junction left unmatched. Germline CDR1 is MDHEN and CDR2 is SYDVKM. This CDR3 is CASRDYPGQGANTQYF. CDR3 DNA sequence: TGTGCCAGCAGGGATTATCCGGGACAGGGGGCGAATACGCAGTATTTT.

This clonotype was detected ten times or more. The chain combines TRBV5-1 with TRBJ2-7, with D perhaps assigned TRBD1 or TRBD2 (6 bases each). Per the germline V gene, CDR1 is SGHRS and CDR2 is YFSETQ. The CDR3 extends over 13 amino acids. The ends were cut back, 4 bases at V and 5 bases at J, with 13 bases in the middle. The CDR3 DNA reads TGCGCCAGCAGCCTGGGGGGACAAAACGAGCAGTACGTC. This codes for CASSLGGQNEQYV.

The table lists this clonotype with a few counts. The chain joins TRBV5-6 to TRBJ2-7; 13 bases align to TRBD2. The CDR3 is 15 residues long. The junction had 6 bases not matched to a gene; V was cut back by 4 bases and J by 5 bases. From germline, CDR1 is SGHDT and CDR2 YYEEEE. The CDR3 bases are TGTGCCAGCAGCGAGACTAGCGGGGGGAAGGACGAGCAGTACTTC. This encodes CASSETSGGKDEQYF.

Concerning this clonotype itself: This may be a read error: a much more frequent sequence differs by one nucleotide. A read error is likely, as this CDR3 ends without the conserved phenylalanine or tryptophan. CDR3 sequence (DNA): TGTGCCAGCAGCGTGGGACAAGAAAACACCATATATATT. Its protein is CASSVGQENTIYI. The chain has TRBV9 and TRBJ1-3; a possible D gene is TRBD1 (6 bases). The CDR3 sequence is 13 residues long. V shed 2 bases and J shed 6 bases, with 9 bases lying between them. The germline V gene has CDR1 SGDLS and CDR2 YYNGEE.

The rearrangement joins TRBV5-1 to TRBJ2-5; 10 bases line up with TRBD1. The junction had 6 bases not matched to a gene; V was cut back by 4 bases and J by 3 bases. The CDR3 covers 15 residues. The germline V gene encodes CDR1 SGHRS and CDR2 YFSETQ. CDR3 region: CASSKGTGVKETQYF. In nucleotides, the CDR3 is TGCGCCAGCAGCAAGGGGACAGGGGTCAAAGAGACCCAGTACTTC.

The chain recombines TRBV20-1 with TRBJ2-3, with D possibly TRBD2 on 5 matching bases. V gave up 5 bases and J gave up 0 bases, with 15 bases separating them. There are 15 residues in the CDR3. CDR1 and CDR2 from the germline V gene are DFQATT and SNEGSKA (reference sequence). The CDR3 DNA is TGCAGTGCTCATCCGCTCCGGGGTAGCACAGATACGCAGTATTTT. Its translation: CSAHPLRGSTDTQYF.

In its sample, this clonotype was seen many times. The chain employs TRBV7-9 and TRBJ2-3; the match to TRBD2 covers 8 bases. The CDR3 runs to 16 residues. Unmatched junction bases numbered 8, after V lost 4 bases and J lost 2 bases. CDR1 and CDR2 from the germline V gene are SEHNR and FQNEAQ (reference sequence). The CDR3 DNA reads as TGTGCCAGCAGCTCCAAGACTAGCGCAAACACAGATACGCAGTATTTT. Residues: CASSSKTSANTDTQYF.

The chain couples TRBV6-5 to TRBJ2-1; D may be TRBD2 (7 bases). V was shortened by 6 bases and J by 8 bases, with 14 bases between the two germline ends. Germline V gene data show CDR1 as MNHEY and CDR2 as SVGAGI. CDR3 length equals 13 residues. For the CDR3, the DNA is TGTGCCAGCAGGTCGGGGGGCAGGGATGAGCAGTTCTTC. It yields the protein CASRSGGRDEQFF.

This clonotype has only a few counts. The CDR3 DNA sequence: TGTGCCAGTACCGGACAGGGTAACGGGCCCCAGCATTTT. Its translation: CASTGQGNGPQHF. V usage is TRBV19 and J usage is TRBJ1-5, with TRBD1 matching 8 bases. The CDR3 length is 13 residues. Germline CDR1 LNHDA, CDR2 SQIVND (reference sequence). J lost 9 bases, V lost 7 bases, and 8 bases had no gene match.

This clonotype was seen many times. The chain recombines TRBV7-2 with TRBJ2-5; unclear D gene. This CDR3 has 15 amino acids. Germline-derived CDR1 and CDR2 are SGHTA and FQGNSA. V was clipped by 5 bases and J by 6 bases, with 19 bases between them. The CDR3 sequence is CASSPPGSPGQTQYF. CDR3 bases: TGTGCCAGCAGCCCCCCGGGTAGCCCAGGACAGACCCAGTACTTC.

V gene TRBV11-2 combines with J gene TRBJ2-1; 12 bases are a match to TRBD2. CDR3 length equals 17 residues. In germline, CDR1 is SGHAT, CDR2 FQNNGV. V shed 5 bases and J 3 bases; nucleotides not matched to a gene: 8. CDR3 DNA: TGTGCCAGCAGCACGGGACTAGCGGGCCCGGTCTACAATGAGCAGTTCTTC. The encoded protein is CASSTGLAGPVYNEQFF. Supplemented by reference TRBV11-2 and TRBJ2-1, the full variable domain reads EAGVAQSPRYKIIEKRQSVAFWCNPISGHATLYWYQQILGQGPKLLIQFQNNGVVDDSQLPKDRFSAERLKGVDSTLKIQPAKLEDSAVYLCASSTGLAGPVYNEQFFGPGTRLTVL.

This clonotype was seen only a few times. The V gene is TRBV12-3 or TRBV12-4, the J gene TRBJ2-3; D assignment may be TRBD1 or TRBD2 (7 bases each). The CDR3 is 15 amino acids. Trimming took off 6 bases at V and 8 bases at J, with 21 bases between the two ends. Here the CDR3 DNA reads TGTGCCAGCAGCCCTCGGCAGGGGGGGTTTGGTACGCAGTATTTT. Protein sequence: CASSPRQGGFGTQYF.

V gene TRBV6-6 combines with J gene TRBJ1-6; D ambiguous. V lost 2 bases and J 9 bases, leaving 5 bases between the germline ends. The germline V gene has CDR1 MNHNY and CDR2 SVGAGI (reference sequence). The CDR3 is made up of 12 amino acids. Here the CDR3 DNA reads TGTGCCAGCAGTTACATTCGTTCACCCCTCCACTTT. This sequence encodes CASSYIRSPLHF.